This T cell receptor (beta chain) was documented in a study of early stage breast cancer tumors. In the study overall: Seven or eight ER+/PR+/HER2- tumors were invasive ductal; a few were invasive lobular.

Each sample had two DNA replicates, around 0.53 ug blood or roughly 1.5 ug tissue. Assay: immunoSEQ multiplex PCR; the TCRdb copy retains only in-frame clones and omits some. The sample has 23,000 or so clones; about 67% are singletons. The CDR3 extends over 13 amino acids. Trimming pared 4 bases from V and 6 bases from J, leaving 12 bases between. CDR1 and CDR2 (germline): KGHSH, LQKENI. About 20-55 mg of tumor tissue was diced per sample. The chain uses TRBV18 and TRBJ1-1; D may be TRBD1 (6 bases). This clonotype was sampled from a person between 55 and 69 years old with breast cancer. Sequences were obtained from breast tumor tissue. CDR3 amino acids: CASSRTGIPEAFF. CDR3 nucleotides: TGTGCCAGCTCACGCACAGGGATACCTGAAGCTTTCTTT.